The 20 T cell receptor beta chains below all came from one sample that was sequenced in a study of CD8+CD57+ T cells in acquired aplastic anemia. The study profiled TCR beta VDJ and CDR3 using genomic DNA as template. TCRdb reprocessed the reads via MiXCR and lists one record per CDR3 protein. The data contain 90,000 to 120,000 distinct CDR3 sequences, approximately 48% of them seen just once; the ten biggest clones take up 25% to 35%. The sequenced sample consisted of sorted CD4+, CD8+, or CD8+CD57+ T cells (not recorded which) from PBMCs. These receptors all come from a human donor in good health, serving as a control.

This clonotype was detected ten times or more. V usage is TRBV10-1 and J usage is TRBJ1-1; D is undetermined. This CDR3 spans 13 amino acids. The germline V gene has CDR1 WNHNN and CDR2 SYGVQD (reference sequence). Trimming removed 6 bases at V and 2 bases at J, with 10 bases between. CDR3 protein: CASSPGHNTEAFF. CDR3 coding DNA: TGCGCCAGCAGCCCCGGCCACAACACTGAAGCTTTCTTT.

The gene calls are TRBV11-1 and TRBJ1-5; 7 positions agree with TRBD1. Trimming at V came to 1 base and at J to 3 bases, leaving 6 bases not matched to a gene. Germline loops: CDR1 SGHAT, CDR2 FQDESV (reference sequence). The CDR3 runs 16 residues. The CDR3 reads CASSLDGGQHNQPQHF. CDR3 in DNA: TGTGCCAGCAGCTTAGACGGGGGACAGCACAATCAGCCCCAGCATTTT.

This sequence joins TRBV2 and TRBJ1-2; D uncertain. The CDR3 consists of 13 residues. Germline V lookup: CDR1 SNHLY, CDR2 FYNNEI. Deletions cut 4 bases from V and 0 bases from J, with 6 bases between. The CDR3 sequence: CASSVDANYGYTF. The DNA of the CDR3 is TGTGCCAGCAGTGTCGACGCTAACTATGGCTACACCTTC.

The chain links TRBV27 to TRBJ2-5, with D unclear. There are 10 residues in the CDR3. The V and J ends lost 5 bases and 5 bases respectively, with 3 bases between them. Germline V lookup: CDR1 MNHEY, CDR2 SMNVEV (reference sequence). Written as DNA, the CDR3 is TGTGCCAGCAGTGGGGAGACCCAGTACTTC. This codes for CASSGETQYF.

This clonotype was counted at least ten times. The V gene is TRBV6-5, the J gene TRBJ1-1; 7 nucleotides align to TRBD1. The CDR3 spans 13 residues. Germline V gives CDR1 MNHEY, CDR2 SVGAGI. The ends lost 7 bases at V and 1 base at J; junction bases unmatched: 3. This chain's CDR3 is CASKGQTNTEAFF. The DNA for the CDR3 is TGTGCCAGCAAGGGACAGACGAACACTGAAGCTTTCTTT.

This clonotype was seen at least ten times. The chain is built from TRBV15 and TRBJ1-1; D might be TRBD1 (5 bases). CDR1 and CDR2 from the germline V gene are LNHNV and YYDKDF (reference sequence). V was trimmed by 0 bases and J by 2 bases, leaving 13 bases between them. The CDR3 contains 16 residues. In DNA, the CDR3 is TGTGCCACCAGCAGAGATCGAGGAGGGGATAACACTGAAGCTTTCTTT. This codes for CATSRDRGGDNTEAFF.

The genes are TRBV10-3 and TRBJ2-3; tentatively, D is TRBD2 (6 bases). The V gene's germline CDR1 is ENHRY and CDR2 SYGVKD. V lost 10 bases, J lost 0 bases, and 14 bases lay in between. The CDR3 is 14 amino acids. Here the CDR3 reads CATQRSGSTDTQYF. CDR3 bases: TGTGCCACCCAACGGAGCGGGAGCACAGATACGCAGTATTTT.

This clonotype showed up many times. The chain links TRBV20-1 to TRBJ1-2, with D possibly TRBD1 on 6 matching bases. The V end was cut by 6 bases, the J end by 1 base, with 21 bases between. This CDR3 comprises 16 residues. Germline V gives CDR1 DFQATT, CDR2 SNEGSKA (reference sequence). DNA of the CDR3: TGCAGTGCCCGACGGCCAGGGGAAGGGGATAACTATGGCTACACCTTC. Encoded protein: CSARRPGEGDNYGYTF.

This sequence joins TRBV3-1 and TRBJ1-1; tentative D call: TRBD1 (6 bases). The CDR3 extends over 13 amino acids. The germline CDR1 and CDR2 sequences are LGHDT and YNNKEL (reference sequence). V lost 2 bases, J lost 6 bases, and 10 bases lay in between. The CDR3 region is CASSQSGDSEAFF. CDR3 sequence (DNA): TGTGCCAGCAGCCAATCAGGGGACTCTGAAGCTTTCTTT.

The J gene is TRBJ2-2, the V gene TRBV5-5; D gene unclear. CDR1 and CDR2 from the germline V gene are SGHKS and YYEKEE (reference sequence). V dropped 0 bases and J dropped 0 bases, with 9 bases sitting between them. This CDR3 spans 16 amino acids. CDR3 residues: CASSLAGRSNTGELFF. CDR3 sequence (DNA): TGTGCCAGCAGCTTGGCGGGCAGGTCGAACACCGGGGAGCTGTTTTTT. The whole variable domain, remainder taken from reference TRBV5-5 and TRBJ2-2, is DAGVTQSPTHLIKTRGQQVTLRCSPISGHKSVSWYQQVLGQGPQFIFQYYEKEERGRGNFPDRFSARQFPNYSSELNVNALLLGDSALYLCASSLAGRSNTGELFFGEGSRLTVL.

V and J are TRBV7-3 and TRBJ1-5; TRBD1 aligns across 7 bases. The CDR3 spans 13 residues. Germline-derived CDR1 and CDR2 are SGHTA and FQGTGA. J gave up 5 bases and V 5 bases, and 3 bases lay outside the gene matches. The CDR3 region has the DNA TGTGCCAGCAGCCCTGGACAGGATCAGCCCCAGCATTTT. Its protein is CASSPGQDQPQHF.

The sample holds many counts of this clonotype. The V and J genes are TRBV2 and TRBJ2-7; 11 bases fit TRBD2. Germline values: CDR1 SNHLY, CDR2 FYNNEI. Losses at the gene ends were 6 bases for V and 1 base for J; bases not matched to a gene: 5. The CDR3 is 15 amino acids. The CDR3 loop is CASRELAGGSYEQYF. DNA of the CDR3: TGTGCCAGCAGGGAGCTAGCGGGGGGTTCCTACGAGCAGTACTTC. Based on the CDR3 plus reference TRBV2 and TRBJ2-7, the full variable domain is EPEVTQTPSHQVTQMGQEVILRCVPISNHLYFYWYRQILGQKVEFLVSFYNNEISEKSEIFDDQFSVERPDGSNFTLKIRSTKLEDSAMYFCASRELAGGSYEQYFGPGTRLTVT.

The chain combines TRBV5-1 with TRBJ1-1; the D gene is possibly TRBD1 (5 bases). Trimming removed 4 bases from V and 4 bases from J, with 17 bases in between. The CDR3 covers 15 residues. Looked up from germline, CDR1 is SGHRS and CDR2 is YFSETQ. Here the CDR3 DNA reads TGCGCCAGCAGCCCTATTGTTGGGGGAAGCACTGAAGCTTTCTTT. Translated: CASSPIVGGSTEAFF.

With regard to this clonotype: This could be a read error, since a much larger clone is one nucleotide away. The chain employs TRBV13 and TRBJ2-3, with D possibly being TRBD2 (6 bases). Per germline, CDR1 PRHDT and CDR2 FYEKMQ (reference sequence). This CDR3 is 16 amino acids long. Trimming took 8 bases from V and 6 from J, leaving 24 bases between them. CDR3 sequence: CASGPRLEGRYDTQYF. In DNA, the CDR3 is TGTGCCAGCGGCCCAAGACTAGAGGGAAGGTATGATACGCAGTATTTT.

V and J are TRBV5-1 and TRBJ1-1; 7 nucleotides align to TRBD1. J was trimmed by 3 bases and V by 0 bases; bases with no gene match: 2. The CDR3 has 14 amino acids. Germline loops: CDR1 SGHRS, CDR2 YFSETQ. CDR3: CASSLEQGHTEAFF. The CDR3 DNA is TGCGCCAGCAGCTTGGAACAGGGGCACACTGAAGCTTTCTTT. Combining the CDR3 with reference TRBV5-1 and TRBJ1-1 gives the whole variable domain KAGVTQTPRYLIKTRGQQVTLSCSPISGHRSVSWYQQTPGQGLQFLFEYFSETQRNKGNFPGRFSGRQFSNSRSEMNVSTLELGDSALYLCASSLEQGHTEAFFGQGTRLTVV.

This chain connects TRBV5-1 to TRBJ1-5; D remains unclear. Germline CDR1 and CDR2: SGHRS and YFSETQ. V was clipped by 4 bases and J by 2 bases, with 13 bases between them. This CDR3 has 15 residues. CDR3 sequence (DNA): TGCGCCAGCAGCGCCTCCACGGGAGGCAATCAGCCCCAGCATTTT. It codes for CASSASTGGNQPQHF.

This chain connects TRBV7-8 to TRBJ2-5, with 8 nucleotides matching TRBD2. V lost 1 base, J lost 3 bases, and 10 bases stayed unmatched. The length of the CDR3 is 17 residues. Germline V CDR1 and CDR2: SGHVS, FQNEAQ. The CDR3 nucleotides read TGTGCCAGCAGCTTAGTCGTCCCGGGGGGGCAGGAAGAGACCCAGTACTTC. This encodes CASSLVVPGGQEETQYF.

The chain links TRBV7-9 to TRBJ1-2, with D possibly TRBD1 on 5 matching bases. This CDR3 is built from 14 residues. V was trimmed by 5 bases and J by 2 bases, leaving 12 bases between them. Germline CDR1 SEHNR, CDR2 FQNEAQ (reference sequence). The CDR3 DNA reads as TGTGCCAGCAGCACATTGACAGTGAACTATGGCTACACCTTC. It yields the protein CASSTLTVNYGYTF.

The V call is TRBV4-3, the J call TRBJ1-3; D is unresolved. Germline CDR1 is LGHNA and CDR2 is YSLEER. The CDR3 is 14 amino acids. Trimming took off 4 bases at V and 3 bases at J, with 10 bases between the two ends. In nucleotides, the CDR3 is TGCGCCAGCAGCCGGGGTCAGGATGGAAACACCATATATTTT. Residues: CASSRGQDGNTIYF.

There are many counts of this clonotype. This chain connects TRBV9 to TRBJ2-1; TRBD2 matches at 7 bases. The CDR3 covers 16 residues. Germline V gene lookup returns CDR1 SGDLS and CDR2 YYNGEE. V lost 2 bases, J lost 6 bases, and 11 bases stayed unmatched. For the CDR3, the DNA is TGTGCCAGCAGCGTGACCAGCGGGGTCGTGGGCAATGAGCAGTTCTTC. Amino acid sequence: CASSVTSGVVGNEQFF.